This is a list of T cell receptor beta chains from one sample in a study of T cells expressing NK-cell markers. After re-calling the 5' RACE reads, TCRdb lists one entry per CDR3 protein, DNA absent. The table counts approximately 170,000 distinct CDR3 sequences; 20% to 25% lies in the top ten. Input material: blood T cells: a sorted CD56 or NKG2C T cell subset, CD4+ or CD8+ T cells, or bulk PBMC T cells (not recorded which). The receptors were gathered from a man aged 18-75 years in good health. Each CDR3 is given with its conserved first and last residue.

TRBV7-9	TRBJ2-7	CASSSAPGQTYEQYF
TRBV12-3/TRBV12-4	TRBJ2-1	CASSPRDNPNNEQFF
TRBV12-3/TRBV12-4	TRBJ2-3	CASSFLAGGGSDTQYF
TRBV2	TRBJ2-5	CASSEAPTSGWTQYF
TRBV29-1	TRBJ1-1	CSVGYTHTEAFF
TRBV18	TRBJ2-5	CASSPWGTKRETQYF
TRBV7-9	TRBJ1-5	CASSGQGGNQPQHF
TRBV10-3	TRBJ2-7	CAIRKTGTSYEQYF
TRBV19	TRBJ2-7	CASNGEDYEQYF
TRBV4-1	TRBJ1-1	CASSQSPGQGALNTEAFF
TRBV25-1	TRBJ2-1	CASSQREYNEQFF
TRBV4-1	TRBJ2-3	CASSQGERAGDTQYF
TRBV4-1	TRBJ2-1	CASSQVLERYNEQFF
TRBV5-4	TRBJ2-1	CASSLGLNNEQFF
TRBV10-2	TRBJ2-2	CASSESGPTNTGELFF
TRBV7-9	TRBJ2-1	CASSADGRNEQFF
TRBV5-1	TRBJ2-5	CASSLGPEETQYF
TRBV14	TRBJ1-2	CASSQDIGQPNYGYTF
TRBV9	TRBJ2-2	CASSVVWQGSGELFF
TRBV5-1	TRBJ1-1	CASSSRRGEILNTEAFF
TRBV4-2	TRBJ1-4	CASSQRTGGGTNEKLFF
TRBV6-5	TRBJ2-1	CASSYALAGDENEQFF
TRBV15	TRBJ2-5	CATSRDGARGSQETQYF
TRBV5-4	TRBJ2-7	CASSSGGLAGLHEQYF
TRBV6-5	TRBJ2-2	CASSYSNTGELFF
TRBV28	TRBJ1-6	CASSLTGTQGSPLHF
TRBV12-3/TRBV12-4	TRBJ2-1	CASSPPRGEGESYNEQFF
TRBV12-5	TRBJ1-1	CASGLGTEAFF
TRBV19	TRBJ2-7	CASSGPGQGFLEQYF
TRBV28	TRBJ2-2	CASSFTSIIGELFF
TRBV12-3/TRBV12-4	TRBJ1-1	CASSLHYTEAFF
TRBV11-2	TRBJ1-3	CASSSDRGTGGLAGNTIYF
TRBV15	TRBJ2-1	CATSKKGGPYNEQFF
TRBV13	TRBJ1-2	CASSLSETGGDGYTF
TRBV3-1	TRBJ2-1	CASSVGVAGGYNEQFF
TRBV9	TRBJ1-4	CASSDGATNEKLFF
TRBV7-2	TRBJ2-3	CASSLAGPWDSTTFDTDTQYF
TRBV7-6	TRBJ2-5	CASSSWGVPQETQYF
TRBV7-9	TRBJ2-1	CASSDTYNEQFF
TRBV27	TRBJ1-1	CATQLFPNTEAFF
TRBV5-5	TRBJ1-2	CASSLVGPSYGYTF
TRBV11-2	TRBJ2-2	CASSLGRLGELFF
TRBV6-1	TRBJ1-2	CASSEGRDLYGYTF
TRBV20-1	TRBJ2-1	CSARGHSFYNEQFF
TRBV7-3	TRBJ2-2	CASSSTGGLDTGELFF
TRBV7-6	TRBJ2-7	CASSLPKGTESHEQYF
TRBV5-1	TRBJ1-2	CASSQGGGAEVTF
TRBV27	TRBJ2-7	CASSPGAVEQYF
TRBV2	TRBJ2-5	CASSYEAQETQYF
TRBV29-1	TRBJ2-7	CSVEDGDREYYEQYF
TRBV11-2	TRBJ2-1	CASSFPRTSFTHSYNEQFF
TRBV14	TRBJ1-2	CASSEADRYGYTF
TRBV5-5	TRBJ2-7	CASSFGAYYEQYF
TRBV12-3/TRBV12-4	TRBJ1-1	CASSLSGGRHEAFF
TRBV6-2/TRBV6-3	TRBJ1-5	CASSYQSHQGTDSNQPQHF
TRBV5-1	TRBJ2-3	CASSFKIGGSTDTQYF
TRBV20-1	TRBJ2-4	CSARDRGDNKNIQYF